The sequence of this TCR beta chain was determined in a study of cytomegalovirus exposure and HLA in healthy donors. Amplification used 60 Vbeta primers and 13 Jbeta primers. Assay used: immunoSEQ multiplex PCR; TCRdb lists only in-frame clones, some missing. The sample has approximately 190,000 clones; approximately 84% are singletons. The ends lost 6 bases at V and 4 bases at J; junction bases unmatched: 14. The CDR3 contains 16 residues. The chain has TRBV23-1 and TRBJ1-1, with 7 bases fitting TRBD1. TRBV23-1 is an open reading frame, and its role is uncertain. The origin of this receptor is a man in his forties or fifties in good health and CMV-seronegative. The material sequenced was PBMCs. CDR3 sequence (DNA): TGCGCCAGCAGACTGGAAGGGGGCTTCAAGGGCACTGAAGCTTTCTTT. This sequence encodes CASRLEGGFKGTEAFF.